One T cell receptor (beta chain) is described in this entry. There is no known antigen for this receptor. No base quality information exists; no much larger clone differs at one position. This entry is derived from a study of T cell responses to AZD1222 COVID-19 vaccine (dated by TCRdb to about 2021). In terms of the full investigation: AZD1222 recipients whose second dose came at about 4 weeks and those whose second dose came at about 12 weeks were combined into one group, since spike-specific TCR depth and breadth did not differ between the two schedules. A total of 233 trial participants underwent TCR sequencing, of whom some 210 received two doses of AZD1222 and 26 received two doses of the MenACWY control vaccine. Trial participants were enrolled into age subgroups of 18-55, 56-69 and 70-plus years, which contained roughly 150, 30 and 60 TCR-sequenced participants, respectively.

In light of the paper, this sample's time point label describes: baseline before first vaccination. Vaccinee samples were obtained from the UK trials COV001 and COV002, which included a single-blind randomized controlled phase 2/3 trial of AZD1222 (ChAdOx1 nCoV-19) in healthy adults. For TCRbeta chain sequencing, PBMC samples were collected from trial participants at day 0 and at day 28 after the second dose. The CDR3 regions of human TCRbeta chains were analyzed by immunosequencing. As for the authors' bioinformatics: TCRs in the repertoires were compared against a reference library of SARS-CoV-2-specific TCRs that had been generated with the MIRA antigen-specificity platform. Breadth was defined as the fraction of unique TCRs that were SARS-CoV-2-associated. Depth was defined as the fraction of total T cells that were SARS-CoV-2-associated. Using the MIRA data, each spike-specific TCR was mapped to the spike region that the TCR reacts to and placed in a CD4 or CD8 class. Log10-transformed breadth and depth values were compared by one-way ANOVA with Sidak's multiple comparisons tests. The table was pulled from immuneACCESS by TCRdb, which kept in-frame rearrangements only. Such tables lose some clones; where checked, under half of the loss comes from unresolved V genes, and the rest has no known cause. V and J calls and clone size are given by that table; D and trimming were obtained from the DNA. The sample yields about 190,000 clones; more than 75% were counted once. The ten largest clones capture approximately 0.97% of the sample.

The junction carries 12 bases between V and J, which are trimmed by 3 bases and 4 bases respectively. The CDR3, cysteine through phenylalanine, is 14 amino acids long. Only the CDR3 part of the read is kept: 42 bases, read in frame from the first base. The germline V gene specifies SGHAT as CDR1 and FQNNGV as CDR2. The investigation overall reported the following: No day 14 peak-response samples were available, so repertoires were characterized only after the peak T cell response. A significant rise in spike-specific TCR breadth and depth was observed after two AZD1222 doses relative to day 0 and relative to MenACWY recipients. Conclusions about previously exposed vaccinees are limited, since just five or six AZD1222 recipients were seropositive for SARS-CoV-2 at baseline. Reportedly, almost half of the unique spike-specific TCRs recognized epitopes lying outside the regions that are mutated in the B.1.351 and B.1.1.7 variants. Most participants were white British and females outnumbered males, and the authors suggested that clonal diversity may have been underestimated. The 56-69-year group was small, and its depth increase did not reach significance, likely because of low power. Vaccine-associated CD4 TCRs spanned the whole spike protein, with dominant responses in regions 160-218 and 743-854.

This TCR was recovered from an adult in good health. Material: peripheral blood, obtained on day 0 of AZD1222 vaccination. The sequence is built from TRBV11-2 and TRBJ1-1, with TRBD1 as a weak D call on 5 bases. The DNA reads TGTGCCAGCAGCTTGATGGGGGAGGGCACTGAAGCTTTCTTT. Translated, it reads CASSLMGEGTEAFF.